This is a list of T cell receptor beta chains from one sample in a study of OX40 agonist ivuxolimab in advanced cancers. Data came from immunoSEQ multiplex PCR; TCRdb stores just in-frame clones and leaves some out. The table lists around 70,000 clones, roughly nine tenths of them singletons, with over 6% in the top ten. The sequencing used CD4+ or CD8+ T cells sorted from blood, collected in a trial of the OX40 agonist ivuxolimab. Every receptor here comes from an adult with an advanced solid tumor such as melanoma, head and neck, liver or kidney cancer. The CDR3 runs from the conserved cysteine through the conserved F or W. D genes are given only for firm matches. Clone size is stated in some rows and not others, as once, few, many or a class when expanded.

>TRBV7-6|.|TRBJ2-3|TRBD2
TGTGCCAGCAGCCTGCCGGCGCGGGGGGCCACAGATACGCAGTATTTT
CASSLPARGATDTQYF
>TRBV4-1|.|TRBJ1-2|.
TGCGCCAGCAGCCAAGAGCGACGAGGTTTGGATGGCTACACCTTC
CASSQERRGLDGYTF
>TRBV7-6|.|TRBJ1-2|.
TGTGCCAGCACCTCAATGGGGGGGGCACTGAGTGGCTACACCTTC
CASTSMGGALSGYTF
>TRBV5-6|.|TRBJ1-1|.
TGTGCCAGCAGCTTGGGTTGGGGCAGGGGCCTTGAAGCTTTCTTT
CASSLGWGRGLEAFF
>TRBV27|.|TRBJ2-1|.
TGTGCCAGCAGCCCAGGGTTACTGAATGAGCAGTTCTTC
CASSPGLLNEQFF
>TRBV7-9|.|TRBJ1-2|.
TGTGCCAGCAGCTTTTTTGGGGCAGGGGATGGCTACACCTTC
CASSFFGAGDGYTF
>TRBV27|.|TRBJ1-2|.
TGTGCCAGCCGCGGGGAGGGCTCGGGCTACACCTTC
CASRGEGSGYTF
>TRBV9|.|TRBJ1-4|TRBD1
TGTGCCAGCAGCGCTTGGACAGGTCCTAATGAAAAACTGTTTTTT
CASSAWTGPNEKLFF
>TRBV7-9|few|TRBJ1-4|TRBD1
TGTGCCAGCAGCTCACCGGGACAGGGATGGGAAAAACTGTTTTTT
CASSSPGQGWEKLFF
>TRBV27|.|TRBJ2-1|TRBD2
TGTGCCAGCAGGCTCGGGACTAGCGGATACAATGAGCAGTTCTTC
CASRLGTSGYNEQFF
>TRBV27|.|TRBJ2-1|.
TGTGCCAGCACCTCGCAGGGGATGGGGGGGGGCGGTAATGAGCAGTTCTTC
CASTSQGMGGGGNEQFF
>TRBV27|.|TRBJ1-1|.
TGTGCCAGCAGTTTACTCCTCCCGACAGGAGTGAACACTGAAGCTTTCTTT
CASSLLLPTGVNTEAFF
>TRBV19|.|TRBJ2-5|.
TGTGCCAGTAGCACGCCGCTAGCGTCGGAAGAGACCCAGTACTTC
CASSTPLASEETQYF
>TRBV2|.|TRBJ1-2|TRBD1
TGTGCCAGCAGTGCGGGACAGGGCCCGGGGGACTATGGCTACACCTTC
CASSAGQGPGDYGYTF
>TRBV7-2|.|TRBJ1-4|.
TGTGCCAGCAGTCGGCCACAAACTAATGAAAAACTGTTTTTT
CASSRPQTNEKLFF
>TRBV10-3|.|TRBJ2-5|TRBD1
TGTGCCATCAGTGAGATGTGGTTAGGAACAGGGGGTGGAGAGACCCAGTACTTC
CAISEMWLGTGGGETQYF
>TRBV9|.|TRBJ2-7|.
TGTGCCAGCAGCGTAGAGGCGGACAGCTCCGGCTACGAGCAGTACTTC
CASSVEADSSGYEQYF
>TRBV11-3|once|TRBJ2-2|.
TGTGCCAGCAGCTCCCGGGACACGAACACCGGGGAGCTGTTTTTT
CASSSRDTNTGELFF
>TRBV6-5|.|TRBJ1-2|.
TGTGCCAGCAGTTACTCGACAGGAGACTATGGCTACACCTTC
CASSYSTGDYGYTF
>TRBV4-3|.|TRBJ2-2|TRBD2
TGCGCCAGCAGCCAAGATGTTAGCGGGGTATCCGGGGAGCTGTTTTTT
CASSQDVSGVSGELFF
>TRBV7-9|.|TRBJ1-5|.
TGTGCCAGCAGCGGTACCGGGACGGGCAATCAGCCCCAGCATTTT
CASSGTGTGNQPQHF
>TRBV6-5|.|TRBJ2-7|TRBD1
TGTGCCAGCAGCGGACAGGGTATCCACGAGCAGTACTTC
CASSGQGIHEQYF
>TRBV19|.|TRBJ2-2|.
TGTGCCAGTAGTATATTTATGAGACGGAACACCGGGGAGCTGTTTTTT
CASSIFMRRNTGELFF
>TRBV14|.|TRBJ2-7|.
TGTGCCAGCAGCCCCTATACAGGGCCGGAGGTGCAGTACTTC
CASSPYTGPEVQYF
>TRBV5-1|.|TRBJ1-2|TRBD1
TGCGCCAGCAGCTTCTCGGACAGGGAAGATGGCTACACCTTC
CASSFSDREDGYTF
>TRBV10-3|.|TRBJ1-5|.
TGTGCCATCAGTGACTCTTCTAACAATCAGCCCCAGCATTTT
CAISDSSNNQPQHF
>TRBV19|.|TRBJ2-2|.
TGTGCCAGTAGTATCAATCCCCGGGGCACCGGGGAGCTGTTTTTT
CASSINPRGTGELFF
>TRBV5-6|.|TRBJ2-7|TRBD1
TGTGCCAGCAGCTTTGGGACAGGACTGAGGGTCTACGAGCAGTACTTC
CASSFGTGLRVYEQYF